The 27 T cell receptor beta chains presented below share a single source sample, sequenced in a study of shared clonotypes between healthy human individuals (TCRdb year 2020). Receptor libraries were prepared by the immunoSEQ multiplex PCR assay. TCRdb took over this immuneACCESS table, retaining in-frame rearrangements with V and J assigned. Such tables are incomplete; in checked studies, under half of the missing clones stem from an unresolved V gene, and the remainder is unexplained. Within this sample are over a million clones, with 98% to 99% of them counted one time only. The ten largest clones add up to about 0.35% of the sample. The sequencing sample was made of naive CD4+ T cells sorted from blood. The cell subset or site label, as the study defines it: CD45RA+ positively selected. The receptor source for this set is a man aged 25-40 years in good health.

The CDR3: CASSLLGGSYEQYF. The CDR3 nucleotides read TGTGCCAGCAGCTTGTTAGGGGGCTCCTACGAGCAGTACTTC. The rearrangement links TRBV5-4 to TRBJ2-7, with D possibly TRBD1 on 6 matching bases. The CDR3 is 14 amino acids. Germline-derived CDR1 and CDR2 are SGHNT and YYREEE (reference sequence). Trimming shortened V by 1 base and J by 0 bases, and 8 bases separated the two germline ends. Filled out from reference TRBV5-4 and TRBJ2-7, the complete variable domain reads ETGVTQSPTHLIKTRGQQVTLRCSSQSGHNTVSWYQQALGQGPQFIFQYYREEENGRGNFPPRFSGLQFPNYSSELNVNALELDDSALYLCASSLLGGSYEQYFGPGTRLTVT.

Only one count was recorded for this clone. The chain has TRBV5-1 and TRBJ1-1; weak D call: TRBD1 (6 bases). Trimming took off 4 bases at V and 4 bases at J, with 11 bases between the two ends. Germline CDR1 is SGHRS and CDR2 is YFSETQ. CDR3 length: 13 amino acids. The CDR3 loop is CASSVHRATEAFF. The DNA for the CDR3 is TGCGCCAGCAGCGTTCACAGGGCCACTGAAGCTTTCTTT.

The chain couples TRBV15 to TRBJ1-2; 11 bases are shared with TRBD1. CDR3 size: 13 residues. After removal of 8 bases from V and 2 bases from J, the junction contained 1 base not matched to a gene. Germline assignment: CDR1 LNHNV and CDR2 YYDKDF (reference sequence). The CDR3 DNA reads TGTGCCACCGGACAGGGGGCGAACTATGGCTACACCTTC. It codes for CATGQGANYGYTF.

The chain couples TRBV30 to TRBJ2-7, with 7 nucleotides matching TRBD1. After removal of 3 bases from V and 2 bases from J, the junction contained 13 bases not matched to a gene. The CDR3 runs to 16 residues. Germline V CDR1 and CDR2: GTSNPN, SVGIG (reference sequence). The CDR3 reads CAWRRWGRQGTYEQYF. DNA of the CDR3: TGTGCCTGGAGGCGTTGGGGCCGACAGGGAACCTACGAGCAGTACTTC.

The chain uses TRBV10-1 and TRBJ1-1; D perhaps matches TRBD1 (5 bases). V was shortened by 6 bases and J by 5 bases, with 16 bases between the two germline ends. The CDR3 is made up of 14 amino acids. The germline V gene encodes CDR1 WNHNN and CDR2 SYGVQD (reference sequence). CDR3 sequence reads: CASSPARVGTEAFF. In nucleotides, the CDR3 is TGCGCCAGCAGCCCCGCCAGGGTAGGGACTGAAGCTTTCTTT.

This chain connects TRBV5-1 to TRBJ2-7; 8 bases map to TRBD2. V shed 0 bases, J shed 1 base, and the junction held 6 bases outside the gene matches. The CDR3 length is 16 residues. Looked up from germline, CDR1 is SGHRS and CDR2 is YFSETQ. The CDR3 DNA is TGCGCCAGCAGCTTGGCCTTGAGCGGGGGTTCCTACGAGCAGTACTTC. The encoded protein is CASSLALSGGSYEQYF. The whole variable domain, filled in from reference TRBV5-1 and TRBJ2-7, reads KAGVTQTPRYLIKTRGQQVTLSCSPISGHRSVSWYQQTPGQGLQFLFEYFSETQRNKGNFPGRFSGRQFSNSRSEMNVSTLELGDSALYLCASSLALSGGSYEQYFGPGTRLTVT.

The chain carries TRBV29-1 and TRBJ2-1; unclear D gene. Germline assignment: CDR1 SQVTM and CDR2 ANQGSEA. The ends were cut back, 7 bases at V and 2 bases at J, with 12 bases in the middle. The CDR3 loop spans 13 amino acids. The CDR3 nucleotides read TGCAGCGCCGAGACCTCTCCCTACAATGAGCAGTTCTTC. This codes for CSAETSPYNEQFF.

As for this clone: Other DNA sequences in this specimen translate into the identical CDR3. This sequence joins TRBV5-4 and TRBJ2-6; a possible D gene is TRBD1 (6 bases). Trimming shortened V by 5 bases and J by 7 bases, and 10 bases separated the two germline ends. The CDR3 is 13 amino acids. Per germline, CDR1 SGHNT and CDR2 YYREEE (reference sequence). CDR3 DNA sequence: TGTGCCAGCAGTTTACAGGGTGCCAACGTCCTGACTTTC. Its translation: CASSLQGANVLTF.

The chain recombines TRBV7-9 with TRBJ2-3; 7 nucleotides align to TRBD1. The CDR3 covers 14 residues. Germline V gene data show CDR1 as SEHNR and CDR2 as FQNEAQ (reference sequence). Losses at the gene ends were 8 bases for V and 4 bases for J; bases not matched to a gene: 9. In DNA, the CDR3 is TGTGCCAGCCCGCCAACGGACAGGCCAGATACGCAGTATTTT. It encodes CASPPTDRPDTQYF.

This clone was observed a single time. The V gene is TRBV7-9, the J gene TRBJ2-2, with 9 bases matching TRBD1. Germline V gene sequence: CDR1 SEHNR, CDR2 FQNEAQ (reference sequence). This CDR3 has 15 amino acids. J was trimmed by 7 bases and V by 3 bases; bases with no gene match: 6. This CDR3 is CASSFPGQGIGELFF. The CDR3 nucleotides read TGTGCCAGCAGCTTCCCGGGACAGGGAATCGGGGAGCTGTTTTTT.

V is TRBV9 and J is TRBJ2-7, with D perhaps matching TRBD1 (5 bases). Germline values: CDR1 SGDLS, CDR2 YYNGEE. The CDR3 loop spans 15 amino acids. The V end was cut by 4 bases, the J end by 1 base, with 15 bases between. Here the CDR3 DNA reads TGTGCCAGCAGCTCCAGTCAGGGTGAATCCTACGAGCAGTACTTC. Encoded protein: CASSSSQGESYEQYF. Full variable domain (outside the CDR3, taken from reference TRBV9 and TRBJ2-7): DSGVTQTPKHLITATGQRVTLRCSPRSGDLSVYWYQQSLDQGLQFLIQYYNGEERAKGNILERFSAQQFPDLHSELNLSSLELGDSALYFCASSSSQGESYEQYFGPGTRLTVT.

V gene TRBV5-8 combines with J gene TRBJ1-5, with 10 bases matching TRBD1. The CDR3 length is 14 residues. Per germline, CDR1 SGHTS and CDR2 YDEGEE. Trimming removed 3 bases from V and 7 bases from J; junction bases left unmatched: 4. The CDR3 bases are TGTGCCAGCAGCTGGGACAGGGGACCCCAGCCCCAGCATTTT. Encoded protein: CASSWDRGPQPQHF.

This rearrangement joins TRBV2 to TRBJ1-4; D is possibly TRBD1 (6 bases). From germline, CDR1 is SNHLY and CDR2 FYNNEI. V was clipped by 10 bases and J by 5 bases, with 14 bases between them. The CDR3 covers 13 residues. The CDR3 nucleotides read TGTGCCACCGCCGGGACAAAAAATGAAAAACTGTTTTTT. It encodes CATAGTKNEKLFF.

The chain uses TRBV7-2 and TRBJ2-3; TRBD1 agrees at 8 bases. The CDR3 totals 14 residues. The V gene end was trimmed by 10 bases and the J gene end by 4 bases; junction bases not matched to a gene: 10. CDR1 and CDR2 from the germline V gene are SGHTA and FQGNSA. The CDR3 protein is CAIRRTGFPDTQYF. CDR3 bases: TGTGCCATCCGTAGGACAGGGTTCCCAGATACGCAGTATTTT. The full variable domain, its missing parts supplied by reference TRBV7-2 and TRBJ2-3, is GAGVSQSPSNKVTEKGKDVELRCDPISGHTALYWYRQSLGQGLEFLIYFQGNSAPDKSGLPSDRFSAERTGGSVSTLTIQRTQQEDSAVYLCAIRRTGFPDTQYFGPGTRLTVL.

The CDR3 loop reads CASSDGTGYEQYF. DNA of the CDR3: TGTGCCAGCAGTGATGGGACAGGATACGAGCAGTACTTC. This chain connects TRBV2 to TRBJ2-7, with TRBD1 matching over 8 bases. The germline V gene encodes CDR1 SNHLY and CDR2 FYNNEI. The CDR3 length is 13 residues. Unmatched junction bases numbered 2, after V lost 3 bases and J lost 4 bases. Together with reference TRBV2 and TRBJ2-7, the CDR3 gives the full variable domain: EPEVTQTPSHQVTQMGQEVILRCVPISNHLYFYWYRQILGQKVEFLVSFYNNEISEKSEIFDDQFSVERPDGSNFTLKIRSTKLEDSAMYFCASSDGTGYEQYFGPGTRLTVT.

The chain employs TRBV7-8 and TRBJ1-4; 9 bases agree with TRBD1. Germline assignment: CDR1 SGHVS and CDR2 FQNEAQ. J gave up 8 bases and V 1 base, and 5 bases lay outside the gene matches. This CDR3 has 15 amino acids. The CDR3: CASSLGDRDGEKLFF. In DNA, the CDR3 is TGTGCCAGCAGCTTAGGGGACAGGGACGGCGAAAAACTGTTTTTT.

As regards this clone: The same CDR3 can be traced to other DNA sequences in this sample. The genes are TRBV5-4 and TRBJ2-1, with D uncertain. This CDR3 region has 15 residues. Germline V lookup: CDR1 SGHNT, CDR2 YYREEE (reference sequence). V shed 2 bases and J shed 0 bases, with 9 bases lying between them. CDR3 in amino acids: CASSLGGISYNEQFF. In nucleotides, the CDR3 is TGTGCCAGCAGCTTAGGTGGGATCTCCTACAATGAGCAGTTCTTC.

V gene TRBV2 combines with J gene TRBJ1-5; D gene unclear. CDR3 length: 13 residues. Germline assignment: CDR1 SNHLY and CDR2 FYNNEI. V was shortened by 8 bases and J by 2 bases, with 10 bases between the two germline ends. CDR3 residues: CASGREGNQPQHF. CDR3 bases: TGTGCCAGCGGAAGGGAGGGCAATCAGCCCCAGCATTTT.

This clone is a singleton in its sample. The chain uses TRBV7-6 and TRBJ2-2, with 9 positions matching TRBD2. Germline assignment: CDR1 SGHVS and CDR2 FNYEAQ. With V trimmed by 2 bases and J by 6 bases, 7 bases remained unmatched. This CDR3 is 16 amino acids long. The CDR3 loop reads CASSLNPAGGSGELFF. As DNA, the CDR3 is TGTGCCAGCAGCTTAAATCCCGCGGGAGGGTCCGGGGAGCTGTTTTTT.

The V call is TRBV30, the J call TRBJ1-3; D unresolved. CDR1 GTSNPN and CDR2 SVGIG come from the germline V gene (reference sequence). This CDR3 contains 14 residues. V lost 2 bases to trimming and J lost 0 bases, with 8 bases between them. The DNA for the CDR3 is TGTGCCTGGAGTCCCGCGATCTCTGGAAACACCATATATTTT. This gives the protein CAWSPAISGNTIYF.

The chain links TRBV5-4 to TRBJ1-1; tentative D call: TRBD1 (6 bases). Germline assignment: CDR1 SGHNT and CDR2 YYREEE (reference sequence). Trimming left V 4 bases short and J 1 base short, with 14 bases between. The CDR3 consists of 15 residues. This chain's CDR3 is CASSPSTGTNTEAFF. The CDR3, as DNA: TGTGCCAGCAGCCCCTCGACAGGAACGAACACTGAAGCTTTCTTT.

The chain couples TRBV2 to TRBJ2-6; TRBD1 might be the D (5 bases). CDR1 is SNHLY, CDR2 FYNNEI, per germline. With 4 bases removed from V and 2 bases from J, the gap between germline ends came to 6 bases. This CDR3 is built from 14 residues. CDR3: CASSVGAGANVLTF. Here the CDR3 DNA reads TGTGCCAGCAGTGTAGGGGCTGGGGCCAACGTCCTGACTTTC.

The V gene is TRBV14, the J gene TRBJ2-5, with 9 nucleotides matching TRBD2. The ends lost 0 bases at V and 5 bases at J; junction bases unmatched: 13. The CDR3 extends over 18 amino acids. CDR1 and CDR2 (germline): SGHDN, FVKESK. Here the CDR3 reads CASSQDLGLAGRMETQYF. In nucleotides, the CDR3 is TGTGCCAGCAGCCAAGATCTAGGGCTAGCGGGAAGGATGGAGACCCAGTACTTC.

The DNA for the CDR3 is TGCGCCAGTCTACAGGTCTCTGGAAACACCATATATTTT. Translating it yields CASLQVSGNTIYF. V gene TRBV10-2 combines with J gene TRBJ1-3; the D gene is possibly TRBD1 (5 bases). CDR1 is WSHSY and CDR2 is SAAADI in the germline V gene. Deletions cut 9 bases from V and 0 bases from J, with 9 bases between. This CDR3 region has 13 residues.

This chain joins TRBV5-1 and TRBJ1-2, with D hard to call. This CDR3 contains 14 residues. Trimming pared 0 bases from V and 4 bases from J, leaving 10 bases between. Germline V gives CDR1 SGHRS, CDR2 YFSETQ. The CDR3 bases are TGCGCCAGCAGCTTGGCCGCAGGCCCCTATGGCTACACCTTC. It yields the protein CASSLAAGPYGYTF. Full variable domain (missing parts from reference TRBV5-1 and TRBJ1-2): KAGVTQTPRYLIKTRGQQVTLSCSPISGHRSVSWYQQTPGQGLQFLFEYFSETQRNKGNFPGRFSGRQFSNSRSEMNVSTLELGDSALYLCASSLAAGPYGYTFGSGTRLTVV.

The V call is TRBV27, the J call TRBJ2-7; D is possibly TRBD1 (5 bases). CDR3 length equals 16 residues. The germline CDR1 and CDR2 sequences are MNHEY and SMNVEV (reference sequence). V shed 0 bases and J shed 2 bases, with 14 bases lying between them. The CDR3 loop is CASSLSAFTGAYEQYF. The CDR3, as DNA: TGTGCCAGCAGTTTATCTGCGTTTACAGGTGCCTACGAGCAGTACTTC.

This chain uses TRBV6-1 with TRBJ1-1, with 7 bases aligning to TRBD1. The CDR3 is 14 residues long. CDR1 is MNHNS and CDR2 is SASEGT in the germline V gene. V lost 7 bases, J lost 4 bases, and 9 bases stayed unmatched. CDR3 protein: CASTFDRASTEAFF. The CDR3 nucleotides read TGTGCCAGCACCTTCGACAGGGCTTCCACTGAAGCTTTCTTT.